This record covers a single T cell receptor (beta chain). Its antigen is not known. The entry originates in a study of cytomegalovirus exposure and HLA in healthy donors. The PCR contained 60 Vbeta and 13 Jbeta primers. TCRdb keeps only in-frame clones here, not all; method: immunoSEQ multiplex PCR. Found here are some 180,000 clones, over 75% of them singletons; the top ten hold 1.5% to 2%. Points from the study as a whole: Confirmation in vitro established that three CMV-associated chains were specific for CMV antigens. Rare TCR sequences dominated, though some public TCRs recurred in many donors.

Germline V lookup: CDR1 SGHDT, CDR2 YYEEEE. The length of the CDR3 is 11 residues. V gave up 4 bases and J gave up 8 bases, with 9 bases separating them. Sequenced sample: PBMCs. The sequence was collected from a woman in her thirties in good health and CMV-seronegative. The chain recombines TRBV5-6 with TRBJ1-1, with D possibly being TRBD1 (6 bases). The CDR3 spells CASSTTGEAFF. The CDR3 DNA follows: TGTGCCAGCAGCACCACAGGGGAAGCTTTCTTT.